A selection of T cell receptor beta chains follows, all from one sample in a study of cytomegalovirus exposure and HLA in healthy donors. The protocol was immunoSEQ multiplex PCR, while the TCRdb copy is restricted to in-frame clones and leaves out a portion. The table lists 110,000 to 150,000 clones, over 70% of them singletons. Source material: PBMCs. The receptors were gathered from a male donor in good health and CMV-seronegative. Each CDR3 is given with its conserved first and last residue. D genes are given only for firm matches. Size tells how often a clone was seen (once, few, many) or the class of an expanded clone, and some rows leave it out.

J gene | CDR3 length | V gene | D gene | clone size | CDR3 protein | CDR3 DNA
TRBJ2-5 | 12 | TRBV6-1 | NA | once | CASSEERLTQYF | TGTGCCAGCAGTGAGGAAAGACTCACCCAGTACTTC
TRBJ1-2 | 13 | TRBV19 | NA | few | CASTYRGKRGYTF | TGTGCCAGTACCTATCGGGGGAAACGGGGCTACACCTTC
TRBJ1-1 | 13 | TRBV27 | NA | once | CASSLSPGTKAFF | TGTGCCAGCAGTTTAAGTCCAGGGACTAAAGCTTTCTTT
TRBJ1-1 | 13 | TRBV29-1 | TRBD1 | NA | CSVATGLGTEAFF | TGCAGCGTTGCGACAGGGCTGGGCACTGAAGCTTTCTTT
TRBJ2-3 | 15 | TRBV9 | TRBD2 | NA | CASSVVGLAGDTQYF | TGTGCCAGCAGCGTAGTTGGACTAGCCGGAGATACGCAGTATTTT
TRBJ1-3 | 15 | TRBV18 | NA | NA | CASSPPNKAGNTIYF | TGTGCCAGCTCACCACCGAACAAAGCGGGAAACACCATATATTTT
TRBJ1-4 | 14 | TRBV7-2 | NA | NA | CASSSRREGSGLFF | TGTGCCAGCAGCTCCCGGAGGGAGGGTAGCGGGCTGTTTTTT
TRBJ2-1 | 15 | TRBV19 | TRBD1 | NA | CASSPRDRGLNEQFF | TGTGCCAGTAGTCCCCGGGACAGGGGTCTCAATGAGCAGTTCTTC
TRBJ2-6 | 16 | TRBV5-5 | NA | NA | CARLGQAISGANVLTF | TGTGCCCGCCTGGGGCAGGCCATCTCTGGGGCCAACGTCCTGACTTTC
TRBJ1-1 | 11 | TRBV25-1 | NA | NA | CASMAGTEAFF | TGTGCCAGCATGGCGGGCACTGAAGCTTTCTTT
TRBJ2-5 | 14 | TRBV5-1 | TRBD1 | NA | CASSPDRASETQYF | TGCGCCAGCAGCCCCGACAGGGCATCAGAGACCCAGTACTTC
TRBJ1-1 | 15 | TRBV2 | NA | NA | CASSLTELMNTEAFF | TGTGCCAGCAGTCTGACAGAACTCATGAACACTGAAGCTTTCTTT
TRBJ1-2 | 16 | TRBV7-6 | NA | NA | CASSFIDRSSAGGYTF | TGTGCCAGCAGCTTTATTGACAGGTCCTCCGCTGGGGGCTACACCTTC
TRBJ1-5 | 15 | TRBV5-1 | TRBD1 | few | CASSLGTGGHQPQHF | TGCGCCAGCAGCTTAGGGACAGGGGGACATCAGCCCCAGCATTTT
TRBJ1-1 | 11 | TRBV29-1 | NA | NA | CSAMIHTEAFF | TGCAGCGCCATGATCCACACGGAAGCTTTCTTT
TRBJ2-2 | 21 | TRBV29-1 | NA | NA | CSVRGNEISSGRLGWYGELFF | TGCAGCGTTCGGGGTAACGAAATTTCGAGCGGACGACTTGGGTGGTACGGGGAGCTGTTTTTT
TRBJ2-3 | 16 | TRBV9 | TRBD2 | NA | CASSPGTSGSTDTQYF | TGTGCCAGCAGCCCCGGGACTAGCGGGAGCACAGATACGCAGTATTTT
TRBJ2-5 | 13 | TRBV27 | TRBD1 | NA | CASSRTGGETQYF | TGTGCCAGCAGCCGGACAGGGGGGGAGACCCAGTACTTC
TRBJ2-7 | 14 | TRBV30 | TRBD1 | NA | CAWGPGQPIYEQYF | TGTGCCTGGGGCCCGGGACAGCCGATCTACGAGCAGTACTTC
TRBJ2-7 | 17 | TRBV5-1 | TRBD1 | NA | CASRAPGQGRYAYEQYF | TGCGCCAGCAGGGCCCCGGGACAGGGTCGATATGCCTACGAGCAGTACTTC
TRBJ2-1 | 17 | TRBV4-2 | TRBD2 | NA | CASSRGKGLAQNNEQFF | TGTGCCAGCAGCCGGGGAAAAGGACTAGCGCAGAACAATGAGCAGTTCTTC
TRBJ2-1 | 17 | TRBV5-1 | TRBD2 | few | CASSLRGGESSYNEQFF | TGCGCCAGCAGCTTACGCGGGGGAGAGAGCTCCTACAATGAGCAGTTCTTC
TRBJ2-7 | 14 | TRBV7-3 | TRBD2 | NA | CASSFTGRLDEQYF | TGTGCCAGCAGCTTTACCGGGAGGCTGGACGAGCAGTACTTC
TRBJ2-5 | 14 | TRBV7-7 | NA | few | CASSLGLEQETQYF | TGTGCTAGCAGCTTAGGGCTAGAACAAGAGACCCAGTACTTC
TRBJ2-4 | 14 | TRBV5-1 | TRBD1 | NA | CASSWGTQGNIQYF | TGCGCCAGCAGCTGGGGTACACAGGGGAACATTCAGTACTTC
TRBJ2-7 | 11 | TRBV30 | NA | few | CAWSNGYEQYF | TGTGCCTGGAGTAACGGCTACGAGCAGTACTTC